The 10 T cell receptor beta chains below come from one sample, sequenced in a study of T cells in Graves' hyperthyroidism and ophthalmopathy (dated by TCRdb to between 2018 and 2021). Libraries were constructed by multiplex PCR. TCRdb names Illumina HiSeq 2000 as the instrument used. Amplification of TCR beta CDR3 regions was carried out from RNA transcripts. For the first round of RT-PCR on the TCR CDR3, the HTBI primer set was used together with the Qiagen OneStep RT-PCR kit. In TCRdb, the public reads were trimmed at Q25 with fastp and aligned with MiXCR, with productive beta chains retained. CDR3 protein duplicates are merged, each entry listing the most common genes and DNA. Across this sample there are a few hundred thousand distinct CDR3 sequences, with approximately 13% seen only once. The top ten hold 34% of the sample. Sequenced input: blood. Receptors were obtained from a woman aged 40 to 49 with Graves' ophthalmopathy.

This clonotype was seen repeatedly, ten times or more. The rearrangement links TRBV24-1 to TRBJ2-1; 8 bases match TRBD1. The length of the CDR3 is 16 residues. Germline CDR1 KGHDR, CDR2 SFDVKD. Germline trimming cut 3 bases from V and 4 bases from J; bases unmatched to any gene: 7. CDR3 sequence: CATSDPTGDKYNEQFF. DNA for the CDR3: TGTGCCACCAGTGATCCGACAGGGGACAAGTACAATGAGCAGTTCTTC.

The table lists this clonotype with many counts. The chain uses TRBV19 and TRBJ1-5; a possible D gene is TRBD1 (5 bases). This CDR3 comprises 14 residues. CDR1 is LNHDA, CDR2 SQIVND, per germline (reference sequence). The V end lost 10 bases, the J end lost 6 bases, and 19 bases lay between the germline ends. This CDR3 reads CATRKGDPGQPQHF. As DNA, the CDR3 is TGTGCCACTAGGAAAGGGGATCCCGGTCAGCCCCAGCATTTT.

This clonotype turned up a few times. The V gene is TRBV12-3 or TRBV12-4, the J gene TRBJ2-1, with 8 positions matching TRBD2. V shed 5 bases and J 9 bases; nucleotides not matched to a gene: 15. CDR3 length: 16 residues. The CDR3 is CASSLTRAGVMVEQFF. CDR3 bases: TGTGCCAGCAGTCTTACCAGAGCGGGAGTGATGGTTGAGCAGTTCTTC.

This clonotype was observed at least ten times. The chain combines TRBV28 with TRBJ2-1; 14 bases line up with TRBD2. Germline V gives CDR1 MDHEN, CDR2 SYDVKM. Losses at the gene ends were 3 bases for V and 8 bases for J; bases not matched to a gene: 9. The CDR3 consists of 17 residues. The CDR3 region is CASSFLGLAGGGYEQFF. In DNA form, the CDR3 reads TGTGCCAGCAGTTTCCTCGGACTAGCGGGAGGCGGCTATGAGCAGTTCTTC.

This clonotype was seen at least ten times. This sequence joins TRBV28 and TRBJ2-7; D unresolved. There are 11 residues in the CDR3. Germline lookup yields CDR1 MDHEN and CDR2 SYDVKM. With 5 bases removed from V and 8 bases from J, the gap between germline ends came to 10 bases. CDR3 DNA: TGTGCCAGCAGTCAGTCCCCCAAGCAGTACTTC. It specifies CASSQSPKQYF.

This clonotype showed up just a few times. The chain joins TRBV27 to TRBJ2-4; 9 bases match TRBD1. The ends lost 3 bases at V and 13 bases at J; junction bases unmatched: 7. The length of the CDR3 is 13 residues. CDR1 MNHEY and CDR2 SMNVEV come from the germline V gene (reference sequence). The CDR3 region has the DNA TGTGCCAGCAGTTTTAGGGGACAGGGAAGACAGTACTTC. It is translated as CASSFRGQGRQYF.

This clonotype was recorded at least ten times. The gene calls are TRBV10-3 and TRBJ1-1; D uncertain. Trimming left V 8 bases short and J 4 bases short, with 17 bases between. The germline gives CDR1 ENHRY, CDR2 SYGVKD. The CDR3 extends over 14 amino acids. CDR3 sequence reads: CAIARGTGSTEAFF. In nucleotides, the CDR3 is TGTGCCATCGCGCGGGGAACTGGGTCCACTGAAGCTTTCTTT.

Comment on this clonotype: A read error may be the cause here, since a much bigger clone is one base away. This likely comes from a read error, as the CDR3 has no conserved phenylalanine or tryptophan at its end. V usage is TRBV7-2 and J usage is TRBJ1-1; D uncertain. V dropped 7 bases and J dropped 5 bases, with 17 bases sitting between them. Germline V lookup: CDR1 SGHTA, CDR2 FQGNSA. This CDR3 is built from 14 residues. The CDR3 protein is CASNTDPEETEAFL. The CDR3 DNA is TGTGCCAGCAATACGGACCCCGAGGAGACTGAAGCTTTCCTT.

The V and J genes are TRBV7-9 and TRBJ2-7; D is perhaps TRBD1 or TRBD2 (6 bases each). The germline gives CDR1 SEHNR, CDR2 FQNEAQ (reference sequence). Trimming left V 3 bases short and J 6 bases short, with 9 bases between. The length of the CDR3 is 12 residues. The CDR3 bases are TGTGCCAGCAGCTTCTCGGGGGCCGAGCAGTACTTC. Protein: CASSFSGAEQYF.

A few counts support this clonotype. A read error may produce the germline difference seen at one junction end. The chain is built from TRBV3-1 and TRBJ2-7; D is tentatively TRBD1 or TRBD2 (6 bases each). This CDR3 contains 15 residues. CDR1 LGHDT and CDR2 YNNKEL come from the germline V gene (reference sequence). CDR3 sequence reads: CVSSQGWRGSNEQYF. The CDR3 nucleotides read TGTGTCAGCAGCCAAGGGTGGAGGGGGTCGAACGAGCAGTACTTC.